Below, one T cell receptor (beta chain) is given with its context. This specimen belongs to a study of blood T cell repertoires in COVID-19. Turning to the study itself: Donors in the United States, Italy and Spain gave samples during acute or convalescent COVID-19.

Using immunoSEQ multiplex PCR, the repertoire was profiled, and TCRdb retains in-frame clones only, with some absent. This table has 200,000 or so clones, 80% to 90% appearing once. CDR1 and CDR2 from the germline V gene are MNHEY and SVGAGI. The CDR3 spans 14 residues. The V and J ends lost 7 bases and 1 base respectively, with 13 bases between them. The rearrangement links TRBV6-5 to TRBJ1-1; D possibly corresponds to TRBD1 (6 bases). Sequences were obtained from peripheral blood. The source is a man aged 25 to 40 with COVID-19, enrolled during active disease. The CDR3 sequence is CASIKQGSNTEAFF. In DNA, the CDR3 is TGTGCCAGCATTAAACAGGGCTCGAACACTGAAGCTTTCTTT.